This is a list of T cell receptor beta chains from one sample in a study of T cell responses to AZD1222 COVID-19 vaccine. The assay was immunoSEQ multiplex PCR, and TCRdb's table has in-frame clones only and misses some. The repertoire has 130,000 to 150,000 clones, about 91% of them found once; the top ten carry under 2%. The sequencing here drew on peripheral blood, taken on day 0 of AZD1222 vaccination. Receptors originate from an adult in good health. Both conserved end residues are part of each CDR3. D genes are given only for firm matches.

J gene: TRBJ1-2
V gene: TRBV12-3/TRBV12-4
D gene: .
CDR3 DNA: TGTGCCAGCAGTTCTTTGCAGGGAAACGGCTACACCTTC
CDR3 protein: CASSSLQGNGYTF

J gene: TRBJ1-2
V gene: TRBV3-1/TRBV3-2
D gene: TRBD1
CDR3 DNA: TGTGCCAGCAGCCAAGGCAGGGGGCTCGGCTACACCTTC
CDR3 protein: CASSQGRGLGYTF

J gene: TRBJ2-2
V gene: TRBV19
D gene: .
CDR3 DNA: TGTGCCAGTAGTGCGGAAGGGGGTGTCGGGGAGCTGTTTTTT
CDR3 protein: CASSAEGGVGELFF

J gene: TRBJ1-2
V gene: TRBV11-2
D gene: TRBD1
CDR3 DNA: TGTGCCAGCAGCTTAGATCAGGGGGACCACTATGGCTACACCTTC
CDR3 protein: CASSLDQGDHYGYTF

J gene: TRBJ1-2
V gene: TRBV2
D gene: .
CDR3 DNA: TGTGCCAGCAGTGACGAGGGACATGGCTACACCTTC
CDR3 protein: CASSDEGHGYTF

J gene: TRBJ2-6
V gene: TRBV3-1/TRBV3-2
D gene: .
CDR3 DNA: TGTGCCAGCAGCCAAGATCTAGCGGCCAACGTCCTGACTTTC
CDR3 protein: CASSQDLAANVLTF

J gene: TRBJ1-2
V gene: TRBV2
D gene: .
CDR3 DNA: TGTGCCAGCAGTGCTACAGGGTATGGCTACACCTTC
CDR3 protein: CASSATGYGYTF

J gene: TRBJ1-5
V gene: TRBV7-9
D gene: .
CDR3 DNA: TGTGCCAGCACCCAAACTGTCCGGGACACTAATCAGCCCCAGCATTTT
CDR3 protein: CASTQTVRDTNQPQHF

J gene: TRBJ2-1
V gene: TRBV7-2
D gene: .
CDR3 DNA: TGTGCCAGCAGGAAGGGGACCTACAATGAGCAGTTCTTC
CDR3 protein: CASRKGTYNEQFF

J gene: TRBJ1-1
V gene: TRBV7-4
D gene: .
CDR3 DNA: TGTGCCAGCAGCTTCGGGGACTCTTCGAACACTGAAGCTTTCTTT
CDR3 protein: CASSFGDSSNTEAFF

J gene: TRBJ2-1
V gene: TRBV7-9
D gene: .
CDR3 DNA: TGTGCCAGCAGCTTTGTCGACGATGAGCAGTTCTTC
CDR3 protein: CASSFVDDEQFF

J gene: TRBJ1-2
V gene: TRBV19
D gene: .
CDR3 DNA: TGTGCCAGTAGTATTTGGTCCAGAGTTGATGTAAGAGGCTACACCTTC
CDR3 protein: CASSIWSRVDVRGYTF

J gene: TRBJ1-1
V gene: TRBV3-1/TRBV3-2
D gene: TRBD1
CDR3 DNA: TGTGCCAGCAGCCAAGAAAGACAGGGTGGGGCTTTCTTT
CDR3 protein: CASSQERQGGAFF

J gene: TRBJ1-6
V gene: TRBV2
D gene: .
CDR3 DNA: TGTGCCAGTTTAGAGGGGCAGAGCTCCTATAATTCACCCCTCCACTTT
CDR3 protein: CASLEGQSSYNSPLHF

J gene: TRBJ2-7
V gene: TRBV7-6
D gene: .
CDR3 DNA: TGTGCCAGCAGCTTAAACTGGGAGACCTACGAGCAGTACTTC
CDR3 protein: CASSLNWETYEQYF